Shown below are 32 T cell receptor beta chains from a single sample sequenced in a study of T cells in localized non-small cell lung cancer. The method was immunoSEQ multiplex PCR; TCRdb's version includes in-frame clones alone and lacks a portion of them. The sample shows some 36,000 clones, 75% to 90% of them seen only once. The material sequenced was peripheral blood mononuclear cells, taken before any cancer treatment. These receptors were collected from a male donor at least 60 years old with stage II lung adenocarcinoma.

The CDR3 sequence is CASSPDRNQPQHF. The CDR3 DNA follows: TGTGCCAGCTCACCCGACAGAAATCAGCCCCAGCATTTT. This chain uses TRBV18 with TRBJ1-5; weak D call: TRBD1 (5 bases). Germline V gene data show CDR1 as KGHSH and CDR2 as LQKENI. This CDR3 contains 13 residues. V dropped 3 bases and J dropped 4 bases, with 7 bases sitting between them.

CDR3 nucleotide sequence: TGTGCCAGCAGCTGGACAGGGGGCAATCAGCCCCAGCATTTT. Translated, it gives CASSWTGGNQPQHF. The V and J genes are TRBV5-6 and TRBJ1-5, with TRBD1 identical over 9 bases. V dropped 3 bases and J dropped 2; count of bases not matched to a gene: 0. This CDR3 comprises 14 residues. In germline, CDR1 is SGHDT, CDR2 YYEEEE.

This clone was counted once. The junction and the germline gene differ at one end; a read error may be behind it. This chain uses TRBV29-1 with TRBJ2-1; tentative D call: TRBD2 (5 bases). The length of the CDR3 is 15 residues. Germline V gene lookup returns CDR1 SQVTM and CDR2 ANQGSEA. The CDR3 loop reads CSVEVQTIVSGEQFF. The CDR3 nucleotides are TGCAGCGTAGAAGTCCAGACTATCGTGAGCGGTGAGCAGTTCTTC.

This chain's CDR3 is CASSTSRWGEKLFF. CDR3 nucleotide sequence: TGTGCCAGCAGCACCAGTAGGTGGGGTGAAAAACTGTTTTTT. The chain links TRBV6-1 to TRBJ1-4; no clear D. The CDR3 consists of 14 residues. CDR1 and CDR2 from the germline V gene are MNHNS and SASEGT. With 6 bases removed from V and 7 bases from J, the gap between germline ends came to 15 bases.

The chain recombines TRBV2 with TRBJ2-6, with D possibly being TRBD1 or TRBD2 (6 bases each). CDR3 length: 16 amino acids. The germline V and J ends were trimmed by 3 bases and 4 bases, with 13 bases remaining between them. In germline, CDR1 is SNHLY, CDR2 FYNNEI. CDR3 DNA: TGTGCCAGCAGTGAGGGTCGGGGGCCCGGGGCCAACGTCCTGACTTTC. Encoded protein: CASSEGRGPGANVLTF.

This chain links TRBV5-1 with TRBJ2-1; TRBD1 or TRBD2 may be the D gene (5 bases each). CDR1 and CDR2 (germline): SGHRS, YFSETQ. The CDR3 length is 15 residues. V lost 0 bases to trimming and J lost 3 bases, with 10 bases between them. The CDR3 loop is CASSLAGTFYNEQFF. The CDR3 DNA is TGCGCCAGCAGCTTGGCCGGGACCTTCTACAATGAGCAGTTCTTC.

The chain couples TRBV6-5 to TRBJ2-7; TRBD2 might be the D (6 bases). Trimming pared 6 bases from V and 5 bases from J, leaving 20 bases between. Germline V CDR1 and CDR2: MNHEY, SVGAGI. This CDR3 spans 15 amino acids. DNA of the CDR3: TGTGCCAGCAGGTACACGGGCCTAGCGCGGGACGAGCAGTACTTC. Residues: CASRYTGLARDEQYF.

The rearrangement uses TRBV5-1 and TRBJ2-5; D is possibly TRBD1 (6 bases). In germline, CDR1 is SGHRS, CDR2 YFSETQ. V was cut by 5 bases and J by 0 bases, with 11 bases left in between. CDR3 length: 14 residues. CDR3 in DNA: TGCGCCAGCAGTCAACAGGGCCACCAAGAGACCCAGTACTTC. Translation gives CASSQQGHQETQYF.

This clone was observed a few times. The chain has TRBV29-1 and TRBJ1-2, with 8 positions matching TRBD1. This CDR3 is built from 13 residues. V trimming: 7 bases; J trimming: 0 bases; junction bases outside the gene matches: 4. Germline V gene data show CDR1 as SQVTM and CDR2 as ANQGSEA. CDR3 loop: CSADRGANYGYTF. The CDR3 bases are TGCAGCGCCGACAGGGGAGCTAACTATGGCTACACCTTC.

The V and J genes are TRBV18 and TRBJ2-1; TRBD2 matches 8 bases. The V segment lost 3 bases and the J segment 8 bases; nucleotides outside the gene matches: 9. The CDR3 loop spans 15 amino acids. The germline V gene encodes CDR1 KGHSH and CDR2 LQKENI. The CDR3 protein is CASSPRGGVKDEQFF. CDR3 DNA: TGTGCCAGCTCACCCCGGGGGGGGGTTAAGGATGAGCAGTTCTTC. The full variable domain, completed using reference TRBV18 and TRBJ2-1, is NAGVMQNPRHLVRRRGQEARLRCSPMKGHSHVYWYRQLPEEGLKFMVYLQKENIIDESGMPKERFSAEFPKEGPSILRIQQVVRGDSAAYFCASSPRGGVKDEQFFGPGTRLTVL.

Concerning this clone itself: The same CDR3 also results from other DNA sequences found in this sample. V and J are TRBV20-1 and TRBJ2-1, with D perhaps matching TRBD1 (6 bases). The CDR3 has 11 amino acids. Trimming took off 6 bases at V and 8 bases at J, with 11 bases between the two ends. Germline CDR1 and CDR2: DFQATT and SNEGSKA (reference sequence). CDR3 in DNA: TGCAGTGCACAGGGTAGGGATGAGCAGTTCTTC. Protein: CSAQGRDEQFF.

CDR3 residues: CASSDRTGQGSTEAFF. CDR3 coding DNA: TGTGCCAGCAGTGACCGAACCGGACAGGGAAGCACTGAAGCTTTCTTT. The V gene is TRBV28, the J gene TRBJ1-1; the match to TRBD1 covers 8 bases. J gave up 4 bases and V 5 bases, and 12 bases lay outside the gene matches. CDR3 length equals 16 residues. Germline CDR1 reads MDHEN; CDR2 reads SYDVKM.

This chain uses TRBV30 with TRBJ1-1, with D maybe TRBD1 (5 bases). The CDR3 length is 10 residues. Germline V gene lookup returns CDR1 GTSNPN and CDR2 SVGIG (reference sequence). The V and J ends lost 8 bases and 11 bases respectively, with 15 bases between them. The CDR3 sequence: CAGGRIGAFF. The DNA for the CDR3 is TGTGCCGGGGGAAGGATTGGCGCTTTCTTT.

J is TRBJ2-1 and V is TRBV28; D ambiguous. The length of the CDR3 is 12 residues. V dropped 4 bases and J dropped 12 bases, with 13 bases sitting between them. Looked up from germline, CDR1 is MDHEN and CDR2 is SYDVKM. The CDR3 loop is CASSSPATLQFF. In DNA form, the CDR3 reads TGTGCCAGCAGTTCTCCCGCCACTCTGCAGTTCTTC.

V is TRBV2 and J is TRBJ2-1, with TRBD1 identical over 10 bases. CDR1 SNHLY and CDR2 FYNNEI come from the germline V gene. The V gene end was trimmed by 5 bases and the J gene end by 7 bases; junction bases not matched to a gene: 8. The CDR3 totals 15 residues. This CDR3 reads CASSWDRGRENEQFF. In DNA, the CDR3 is TGTGCCAGCAGTTGGGACAGGGGTAGGGAGAATGAGCAGTTCTTC. Full variable domain (rest looked up from reference TRBV2 and TRBJ2-1): EPEVTQTPSHQVTQMGQEVILRCVPISNHLYFYWYRQILGQKVEFLVSFYNNEISEKSEIFDDQFSVERPDGSNFTLKIRSTKLEDSAMYFCASSWDRGRENEQFFGPGTRLTVL.

V gene TRBV11-3 combines with J gene TRBJ2-3; TRBD2 agrees at 9 bases. The CDR3 spans 14 residues. CDR1 and CDR2 (germline): SGHNT, YENEEA. V shed 5 bases, J shed 2 bases, and the junction held 2 bases outside the gene matches. Here the CDR3 reads CASSPSGNTDTQYF. The CDR3 DNA reads as TGTGCCAGCAGCCCTAGCGGGAACACAGATACGCAGTATTTT.

The V and J genes are TRBV7-2 and TRBJ1-3, with 7 bases that match TRBD1. Germline-derived CDR1 and CDR2 are SGHTA and FQGNSA. V lost 6 bases, J lost 0 bases, and 2 bases stayed unmatched. The CDR3 length is 14 residues. The CDR3 DNA follows: TGTGCCAGCAGAGCAGGGGGCTCTGGAAACACCATATATTTT. Encoded protein: CASRAGGSGNTIYF.

Remarks on this clone: This same CDR3 is encoded by further DNA sequences in the sample. The rearrangement links TRBV18 to TRBJ2-7; no definite D call. This CDR3 has 12 amino acids. Germline lookup yields CDR1 KGHSH and CDR2 LQKENI. V dropped 2 bases and J dropped 2 bases, with 4 bases sitting between them. In DNA form, the CDR3 reads TGTGCCAGCTCACCAGGGACCTACGAGCAGTACTTC. It encodes CASSPGTYEQYF.

CDR3 sequence (DNA): TGTGCCAGTACCGGACAGGGGGCGACTGAAGCTTTCTTT. Protein: CASTGQGATEAFF. The chain joins TRBV2 to TRBJ1-1; 11 nucleotides line up with TRBD1. Germline V gives CDR1 SNHLY, CDR2 FYNNEI. J gave up 5 bases and V 9 bases, and 5 bases lay outside the gene matches. This CDR3 comprises 13 residues.

V and J are TRBV2 and TRBJ1-5, with D possibly being TRBD1 (5 bases). The CDR3 runs to 14 residues. Germline lookup yields CDR1 SNHLY and CDR2 FYNNEI. V lost 7 bases to trimming and J lost 5 bases, with 15 bases between them. In DNA, the CDR3 is TGTGCCAGCACCATATCGGGGGTTGATCAGCCCCAGCATTTT. This codes for CASTISGVDQPQHF.

The chain recombines TRBV19 with TRBJ1-5; D possibly corresponds to TRBD1 (5 bases). The CDR3 is 16 amino acids. Germline V lookup: CDR1 LNHDA, CDR2 SQIVND (reference sequence). V lost 7 bases to trimming and J lost 4 bases, with 20 bases between them. The CDR3 DNA follows: TGTGCCAGTAATCCCGATGTCTGGGGCCGAAATCAGCCCCAGCATTTT. Translating it yields CASNPDVWGRNQPQHF. Full variable domain (missing parts from reference TRBV19 and TRBJ1-5): DGGITQSPKYLFRKEGQNVTLSCEQNLNHDAMYWYRQDPGQGLRLIYYSQIVNDFQKGDIAEGYSVSREKKESFPLTVTSAQKNPTAFYLCASNPDVWGRNQPQHFGDGTRLSIL.

The rearrangement links TRBV5-1 to TRBJ2-4; a possible D gene is TRBD1 (6 bases). This CDR3 region has 14 residues. The germline gives CDR1 SGHRS, CDR2 YFSETQ. Trimming took off 2 bases at V and 5 bases at J, with 11 bases between the two ends. The CDR3 nucleotides read TGCGCCAGCAGCTTTGTAGGGGGACAAAACATTCAGTACTTC. Its protein product is CASSFVGGQNIQYF.

This chain connects TRBV6-6 to TRBJ1-3; D gene ambiguous. The CDR3 covers 13 residues. Germline CDR1 and CDR2: MNHNY and SVGAGI (reference sequence). The germline V and J ends were trimmed by 7 bases and 6 bases, with 13 bases remaining between them. CDR3 DNA: TGTGCCAGCATGAGTAAGGGTATAAACACCATATATTTT. Translated, it gives CASMSKGINTIYF.

This clone was picked up a small number of times. The genes are TRBV7-9 and TRBJ2-1, with 8 bases identical to TRBD1. This CDR3 has 14 amino acids. V shed 3 bases, J shed 8 bases, and the junction held 6 bases outside the gene matches. Germline loops: CDR1 SEHNR, CDR2 FQNEAQ (reference sequence). The CDR3 region has the DNA TGTGCCAGCAGCTTCTCCAGGACAGGGTATGAGCAGTTCTTC. Residues: CASSFSRTGYEQFF. Complete variable domain (other parts from reference TRBV7-9 and TRBJ2-1): DTGVSQNPRHKITKRGQNVTFRCDPISEHNRLYWYRQTLGQGPEFLTYFQNEAQLEKSRLLSDRFSAERPKGSFSTLEIQRTEQGDSAMYLCASSFSRTGYEQFFGPGTRLTVL.

J is TRBJ2-1 and V is TRBV7-3, with 8 bases that match TRBD2. Trimming at V came to 3 bases and at J to 0 bases, leaving 4 bases not matched to a gene. Germline-derived CDR1 and CDR2 are SGHTA and FQGTGA. This CDR3 is 16 amino acids long. Here the CDR3 DNA reads TGTGCCAGCAGCTTTAGCGGGGCTGCCTCCTACAATGAGCAGTTCTTC. Its translation is CASSFSGAASYNEQFF.

This clone has a handful of counts. The J gene is TRBJ2-7, the V gene TRBV28; 7 bases are shared with TRBD2. Germline CDR1 MDHEN, CDR2 SYDVKM. J gave up 5 bases and V 8 bases, and 12 bases lay outside the gene matches. The CDR3 spans 14 residues. CDR3 residues: CASSPAGVPHEQYF. The CDR3 DNA follows: TGTGCCAGCTCCCCGGCGGGGGTCCCCCACGAGCAGTACTTC.

This clone was counted a few times. The chain has TRBV10-3 and TRBJ1-2; no clear D gene. Trimming took 0 bases from V and 2 from J, leaving 7 bases between them. There are 14 residues in the CDR3. CDR1 is ENHRY, CDR2 SYGVKD, per germline. CDR3 residues: CAISESWRNYGYTF. CDR3 DNA sequence: TGTGCCATCAGTGAGTCGTGGAGGAACTATGGCTACACCTTC.

The chain employs TRBV27 and TRBJ2-1; 7 bases are a match to TRBD2. From germline, CDR1 is MNHEY and CDR2 SMNVEV (reference sequence). J gave up 5 bases and V 6 bases, and 10 bases lay outside the gene matches. CDR3 length: 15 residues. The CDR3 spells CASSDEGGVDNEQFF. DNA of the CDR3: TGTGCCAGCAGCGACGAGGGAGGGGTCGACAATGAGCAGTTCTTC.

The chain uses TRBV18 and TRBJ1-5, with D perhaps matching TRBD1 (6 bases). The CDR3 loop spans 14 amino acids. The germline V and J ends were trimmed by 3 bases and 4 bases, with 10 bases remaining between them. The germline gives CDR1 KGHSH, CDR2 LQKENI. The chain's CDR3 is CASSPGAANQPQHF. The CDR3 DNA follows: TGTGCCAGCTCACCGGGGGCGGCTAATCAGCCCCAGCATTTT.

The chain is built from TRBV7-7 and TRBJ2-3, with D perhaps matching TRBD2 (6 bases). The CDR3 extends over 14 amino acids. The germline V gene encodes CDR1 SSHAT and CDR2 FNYEAQ (reference sequence). Trimming took 3 bases from V and 2 from J, leaving 9 bases between them. CDR3 bases: TGTGCCAGCAGCTTGGCGGGGCCCACAGATACGCAGTATTTT. This codes for CASSLAGPTDTQYF.

This clone is a singleton in its sample. The J gene is TRBJ1-1, the V gene TRBV5-1, with D perhaps TRBD1 (6 bases). The germline gives CDR1 SGHRS, CDR2 YFSETQ. With 4 bases removed from V and 2 bases from J, the gap between germline ends came to 15 bases. The CDR3 is 15 residues long. The CDR3 spells CASSRLQGRNTEAFF. In DNA, the CDR3 is TGCGCCAGCAGCCGCTTACAGGGTAGAAACACTGAAGCTTTCTTT.

This rearrangement joins TRBV4-1 to TRBJ2-7; 7 bases match TRBD2. The CDR3 sequence is 17 residues long. Germline assignment: CDR1 MGHRA and CDR2 YSYEKL. With V trimmed by 2 bases and J by 3 bases, 13 bases remained unmatched. The CDR3 spells CASSQQSPRDYHYEQYF. In nucleotides, the CDR3 is TGCGCCAGCAGCCAACAATCTCCCAGGGACTACCACTACGAGCAGTACTTC.